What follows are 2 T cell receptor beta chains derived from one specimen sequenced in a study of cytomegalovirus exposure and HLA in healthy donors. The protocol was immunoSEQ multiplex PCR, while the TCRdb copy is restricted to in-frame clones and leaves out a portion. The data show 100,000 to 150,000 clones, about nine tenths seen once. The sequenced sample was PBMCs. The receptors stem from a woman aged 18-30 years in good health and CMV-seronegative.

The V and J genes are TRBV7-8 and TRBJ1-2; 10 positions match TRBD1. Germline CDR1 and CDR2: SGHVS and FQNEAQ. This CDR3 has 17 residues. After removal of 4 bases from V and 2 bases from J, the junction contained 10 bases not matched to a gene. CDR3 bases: TGTGCCAGCAGCTCCGGGACAGGGGTCCTACCGAACTATGGCTACACCTTC. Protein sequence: CASSSGTGVLPNYGYTF.

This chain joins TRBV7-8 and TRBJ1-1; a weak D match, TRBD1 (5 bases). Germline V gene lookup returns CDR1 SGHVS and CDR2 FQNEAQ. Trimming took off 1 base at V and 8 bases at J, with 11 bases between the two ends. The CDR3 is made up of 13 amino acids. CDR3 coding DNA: TGTGCCAGCAGCTTAGACCGGGGGGTGGAAGCTTTCTTT. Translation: CASSLDRGVEAFF.